The 18 T cell receptor beta chains given below trace back to one sample, sequenced in a study of TIL therapy for anti-PD-1-resistant metastatic lung cancer. Described time point: pre-treatment sample, taken before nivolumab and TIL therapy. The libraries were made with immunoSEQ v3. Some clones are missing from TCRdb's copy, which holds only in-frame ones; the method was immunoSEQ multiplex PCR. The profile shows tens of thousands of clones, about 69% of them singletons. The sequenced sample was blood, obtained at baseline. The origin of the receptors is a person aged 25 to 80 with non-small cell lung cancer.

V and J are TRBV13 and TRBJ2-2; D is uncertain. The germline V gene has CDR1 PRHDT and CDR2 FYEKMQ (reference sequence). CDR3 length: 14 residues. V was cut by 1 base and J by 3 bases, with 6 bases left in between. The CDR3, as DNA: TGTGCCAGCAGCTTAGCTGCACACACCGGGGAGCTGTTTTTT. Amino acid sequence: CASSLAAHTGELFF. Variable domain in full (rest from reference TRBV13 and TRBJ2-2): AAGVIQSPRHLIKEKRETATLKCYPIPRHDTVYWYQQGPGQDPQFLISFYEKMQSDKGSIPDRFSAQQFSDYHSELNMSSLELGDSALYFCASSLAAHTGELFFGEGSRLTVL.

The V and J genes are TRBV6-6 and TRBJ2-1; TRBD2 is a possible D gene (6 bases). Trimming took 4 bases from V and 4 from J, leaving 14 bases between them. CDR1 and CDR2 (germline): MNHNY, SVGAGI (reference sequence). CDR3 size: 15 residues. The CDR3 loop is CASSFGDLQYNEQFF. In nucleotides, the CDR3 is TGTGCCAGCAGTTTTGGGGACTTGCAGTACAATGAGCAGTTCTTC.

The gene calls are TRBV28 and TRBJ1-1; possibly TRBD1 for D (6 bases). V lost 5 bases and J 6 bases, leaving 22 bases between the germline ends. Germline CDR1 is MDHEN and CDR2 is SYDVKM. The CDR3 covers 16 residues. The CDR3 spells CASSNAQLGALPEAFF. The CDR3 DNA reads as TGTGCCAGCAGTAACGCCCAGCTGGGGGCGCTTCCTGAAGCTTTCTTT.

The genes are TRBV11-2 and TRBJ2-7; D is uncertain. Trimming took off 2 bases at V and 4 bases at J, with 9 bases between the two ends. This CDR3 is 13 amino acids long. Germline assignment: CDR1 SGHAT and CDR2 FQNNGV. CDR3 sequence (DNA): TGTGCCAGCAGCTTAAGGGCAGTTTACGAGCAGTACTTC. This gives the protein CASSLRAVYEQYF.

This chain connects TRBV2 to TRBJ1-1; D is ambiguous. The CDR3 is made up of 13 amino acids. Per germline, CDR1 SNHLY and CDR2 FYNNEI. The V end was cut by 6 bases, the J end by 5 bases, with 13 bases between. DNA of the CDR3: TGTGCCAGCAGCACGGAGGAAAGGACTGAAGCTTTCTTT. This codes for CASSTEERTEAFF.

In regard to this clone: This specimen includes other DNA sequences encoding the same CDR3. This chain uses TRBV11-2 with TRBJ2-7; 7 nucleotides align to TRBD2. The CDR3 is 14 residues long. CDR1 is SGHAT, CDR2 FQNNGV, per germline. With 2 bases clipped from V and 3 bases from J, the junction kept 4 bases outside the gene matches. The CDR3 here is CASSLRLASYEQYF. CDR3 bases: TGTGCCAGCAGCTTACGACTAGCAAGCTACGAGCAGTACTTC.

The V call is TRBV6-1, the J call TRBJ1-5; no definite D call. The CDR3 is made up of 15 amino acids. Germline V gene sequence: CDR1 MNHNS, CDR2 SASEGT. V was clipped by 2 bases and J by 3 bases, with 11 bases between them. CDR3 sequence: CASSEQPYNNQPQHF. The DNA for the CDR3 is TGTGCCAGCAGTGAACAGCCGTATAACAATCAGCCCCAGCATTTT.

This clone was seen only once. The V and J genes are TRBV6-5 and TRBJ2-7; no reliable D call. V gave up 0 bases and J gave up 3 bases, with 9 bases separating them. CDR3 length equals 14 residues. The V gene's germline CDR1 is MNHEY and CDR2 SVGAGI. The DNA for the CDR3 is TGTGCCAGCAGTTACTCTATAGGGCTCTACGAGCAGTACTTC. Protein sequence: CASSYSIGLYEQYF.

The V call is TRBV5-6, the J call TRBJ2-3; D remains ambiguous. Germline CDR1 SGHDT, CDR2 YYEEEE. The CDR3 covers 16 residues. Trimming stripped 2 bases from V and 4 bases from J, with 17 bases between. The CDR3: CASSFPVMGLSDTQYF. CDR3 coding DNA: TGTGCCAGCAGCTTTCCTGTGATGGGCCTCTCAGATACGCAGTATTTT. Variable domain in full (rest from reference TRBV5-6 and TRBJ2-3): DAGVTQSPTHLIKTRGQQVTLRCSPKSGHDTVSWYQQALGQGPQFIFQYYEEEERQRGNFPDRFSGHQFPNYSSELNVNALLLGDSALYLCASSFPVMGLSDTQYFGPGTRLTVL.

The chain couples TRBV27 to TRBJ2-7, with TRBD2 matching 12 bases. The CDR3 is made up of 15 amino acids. The J segment lost 4 bases and the V segment lost 3 bases, leaving 4 bases of the junction unmatched. Germline CDR1 MNHEY, CDR2 SMNVEV (reference sequence). This CDR3 is CASSFTGTSGYEQYF. The CDR3, as DNA: TGTGCCAGCAGTTTCACCGGGACTAGCGGGTACGAGCAGTACTTC.

This clone is a singleton in its sample. The chain combines TRBV6-1 with TRBJ1-1, with 7 nucleotides matching TRBD1. CDR1 is MNHNS, CDR2 SASEGT, per germline. V lost 5 bases, J lost 6 bases, and 12 bases stayed unmatched. This CDR3 is built from 15 residues. DNA of the CDR3: TGTGCCAGCAGTAGCCGGACAGGCGGGGGACCTGAAGCTTTCTTT. Its translation: CASSSRTGGGPEAFF.

This rearrangement joins TRBV29-1 to TRBJ1-1; D gene unclear. The length of the CDR3 is 11 residues. Germline V lookup: CDR1 SQVTM, CDR2 ANQGSEA. Trimming took 4 bases from V and 3 from J, leaving 6 bases between them. The CDR3 here is CSVAVYTEAFF. CDR3 DNA: TGCAGCGTTGCGGTCTACACTGAAGCTTTCTTT.

The J gene is TRBJ1-5, the V gene TRBV19, with D maybe TRBD1 (6 bases). This CDR3 has 15 residues. With 7 bases removed from V and 9 bases from J, the gap between germline ends came to 22 bases. Looked up from germline, CDR1 is LNHDA and CDR2 is SQIVND (reference sequence). This chain's CDR3 is CASTLSSGVYRPQHF. The CDR3 DNA sequence: TGTGCCAGTACATTATCATCAGGGGTATATCGGCCCCAGCATTTT.

J is TRBJ2-7 and V is TRBV11-2, with 9 bases fitting TRBD1. The germline CDR1 and CDR2 sequences are SGHAT and FQNNGV. The J segment lost 4 bases and the V segment lost 6 bases, leaving 4 bases of the junction unmatched. The CDR3 is 13 amino acids. The CDR3 reads CASSAGTGYEQYF. The CDR3 DNA reads as TGTGCCAGCAGTGCCGGGACAGGGTACGAGCAGTACTTC.

Comment on this clone: One end of the junction fails to match germline, which may point to a read error. This chain links TRBV6-5 with TRBJ1-1, with TRBD1 matching 7 bases. Germline CDR1 is MNHEY and CDR2 is SVGAGI. This CDR3 is 14 amino acids long. In DNA, the CDR3 is TGTGCCAGCAGTTTCTTACAGGGGAACGCTGAAGCTTTCTTT. Its protein is CASSFLQGNAEAFF.

The genes are TRBV4-1 and TRBJ2-1, with 10 positions matching TRBD1. J lost 5 bases, V lost 3 bases, and 4 bases had no gene match. Germline lookup yields CDR1 MGHRA and CDR2 YSYEKL. The CDR3 consists of 15 residues. DNA for the CDR3: TGCGCCAGCAGCCAGCGACAGGGGGCTAACAATGAGCAGTTCTTC. Protein product: CASSQRQGANNEQFF.

The chain joins TRBV28 to TRBJ1-5; 9 bases fit TRBD1. There are 14 residues in the CDR3. The V and J ends lost 5 bases and 1 base, in that order; junction bases with no gene match: 0. CDR1 and CDR2 (germline): MDHEN, SYDVKM. The CDR3 sequence: CASSDRGSNQPQHF. The CDR3 DNA reads as TGTGCCAGCAGTGACAGGGGGAGCAATCAGCCCCAGCATTTT.

The rearrangement links TRBV4-2 to TRBJ2-5, with a weak D call TRBD2 (9 bases). The CDR3 runs to 18 residues. Trimming pared 4 bases from V and 5 bases from J, leaving 26 bases between. Germline assignment: CDR1 LGHNA and CDR2 YNFKEQ. This chain's CDR3 is CASSLSNRLAAGGETQYF. The DNA of the CDR3 is TGTGCCAGCAGCCTAAGCAACCGACTAGCGGCAGGGGGCGAGACCCAGTACTTC.